This entry describes one T cell receptor (beta chain). There are 14 residues in the CDR3. V was clipped by 1 base and J by 7 bases, with 13 bases between them. Germline CDR1 reads SGHTA; CDR2 reads FQGNSA. The sample originates from a study of blood T cell repertoires in COVID-19. Study summary: Acute and convalescent COVID-19 specimens originated in the United States, Italy and Spain. The cDNA or gDNA used as material had been derived from T cells, B-cell-depleted T cells, or PBMCs.

How the authors handled the data: Estimated nucleated cell counts came from reference gene primer amplification. TCRdb keeps only in-frame clones here, not all; method: immunoSEQ multiplex PCR. For V, J and clone size, that table is used; D and trimming come from the DNA. Of 150,000 to 200,000 clones detected, 80% to 85% appear once; the ten largest clones hold roughly 3%. The specimen was peripheral blood. J is TRBJ1-2 and V is TRBV7-2, with a possible D match to TRBD1 (6 bases). The clonotype comes from a human donor with acute or convalescent COVID-19. The donor label of this sample is uncertain. The CDR3 DNA follows: TGTGCCAGCAGCTTAGTTCAGGGGTACAGTGGCTACACCTTC. Residues: CASSLVQGYSGYTF.